Presented here are 9 T cell receptor beta chains from one specimen sequenced in a study of cytomegalovirus exposure and HLA in healthy donors. Researchers ran the PCR with 60 Vbeta and 13 Jbeta primers. TCRdb keeps only in-frame clones here, not all; method: immunoSEQ multiplex PCR. The sample carries more than 150,000 clones, 82% recorded once. The sample was PBMCs. The receptors derive from a man aged 40-55 years in good health and CMV-seronegative.

The count of this clone is one. The conserved closing phenylalanine or tryptophan is absent in this CDR3, likely reflecting a read error. The chain uses TRBV5-6 and TRBJ2-7; 10 bases match TRBD2. Unmatched junction bases numbered 3, after V lost 7 bases and J lost 2 bases. Germline CDR1 is SGHDT and CDR2 is YYEEEE. This CDR3 contains 13 residues. DNA for the CDR3: TGTGCCAGCGCCAGCGGGAGGGCCTACGAGCAGTACCTC. This codes for CASASGRAYEQYL.

This clone came up a few times. The chain carries TRBV15 and TRBJ2-5, with 11 bases aligning to TRBD2. The CDR3 is 20 amino acids. The germline V gene encodes CDR1 LNHNV and CDR2 YYDKDF (reference sequence). The V gene end was trimmed by 5 bases and the J gene end by 5 bases; junction bases not matched to a gene: 22. Here the CDR3 DNA reads TGTGCCACCAGCCACCCGACTAGCGGGGTAATTTCCATCGGTCGGGAGACCCAGTACTTC. Protein product: CATSHPTSGVISIGRETQYF. The complete variable domain, with remaining parts taken from reference TRBV15 and TRBJ2-5, reads DAMVIQNPRYQVTQFGKPVTLSCSQTLNHNVMYWYQQKSSQAPKLLFHYYDKDFNNEADTPDNFQSRRPNTSFCFLDIRSPGLGDTAMYLCATSHPTSGVISIGRETQYFGPGTRLLVL.

The chain couples TRBV18 to TRBJ2-5, with TRBD2 matching 12 bases. This CDR3 is 17 amino acids long. V shed 5 bases, J shed 5 bases, and the junction held 12 bases outside the gene matches. Germline CDR1 KGHSH, CDR2 LQKENI. The CDR3 nucleotides are TGTGCCAGCTCATCACGGACTAGCGGGGCTGTAAGGGAGACCCAGTACTTC. Protein: CASSSRTSGAVRETQYF.

V is TRBV28 and J is TRBJ1-2; no firm D call. The CDR3 spans 11 residues. From germline, CDR1 is MDHEN and CDR2 SYDVKM. CDR3 nucleotides: TGTGGGAGTCGATCTAACTATGGCTACACCTTC. Its translation is CGSRSNYGYTF.

The chain couples TRBV4-3 to TRBJ2-1; tentatively, D is TRBD2 (6 bases). Between the trimmed V and J ends, which lost 4 bases and 7 bases, there was a span of 23 bases. Germline V gene data show CDR1 as LGHNA and CDR2 as YSLEER. The CDR3 length is 17 residues. The CDR3, as DNA: TGCGCCAGCAGCCTCACCCTTCGGGGAGTAAGCGGGAATGAGCAGTTCTTC. Its protein product is CASSLTLRGVSGNEQFF.

Of note for this clone: This specimen includes other DNA sequences encoding the same CDR3. The CDR3 reads CASSYSRVSNQPQHF. For the CDR3, the DNA is TGTGCCAGCAGTTACTCGCGGGTTAGCAATCAGCCCCAGCATTTT. This rearrangement joins TRBV6-5 to TRBJ1-5; unclear D gene. Germline values: CDR1 MNHEY, CDR2 SVGAGI. V lost 0 bases and J 0 bases, leaving 6 bases between the germline ends. The length of the CDR3 is 15 residues.

This rearrangement joins TRBV10-3 to TRBJ1-1, with TRBD1 identical over 8 bases. The V and J ends lost 2 bases and 3 bases, in that order; junction bases with no gene match: 8. Per germline, CDR1 ENHRY and CDR2 SYGVKD. This CDR3 is built from 16 residues. The CDR3 sequence: CAISEPPGGRDTEAFF. The CDR3 DNA reads as TGTGCCATCAGTGAGCCTCCAGGGGGCAGGGACACTGAAGCTTTCTTT.

The chain has TRBV2 and TRBJ2-2; 13 bases fit TRBD2. The germline gives CDR1 SNHLY, CDR2 FYNNEI. The CDR3 has 17 residues. The V segment lost 4 bases and the J segment 4 bases; nucleotides outside the gene matches: 6. The CDR3 reads CASSAEGLAGLTGELFF. For the CDR3, the DNA is TGTGCCAGCAGTGCAGAGGGACTAGCGGGGCTCACCGGGGAGCTGTTTTTT.

V is TRBV7-2 and J is TRBJ2-1; 11 nucleotides agree with TRBD2. This CDR3 is 17 amino acids long. Trimming removed 5 bases from V and 8 bases from J; junction bases left unmatched: 14. Germline values: CDR1 SGHTA, CDR2 FQGNSA. In nucleotides, the CDR3 is TGTGCCAGCAGCCGCCAACAACGGACTAGCGGGTTCCATGAGCAGTTCTTC. Protein product: CASSRQQRTSGFHEQFF.